These 20 T cell receptor beta chains came from one sample sequenced in a study of shared clonotypes between healthy human individuals. The data were produced by immunoSEQ multiplex PCR, yet TCRdb's version contains in-frame clones alone and is incomplete. The data show around 2,000,000 clones, with 90% to 95% seen just once and 0.13% held by the top ten. The sequencing sample was made of naive CD4+ T cells sorted from blood. The subset here: CD45RA+ positively selected. The receptors shown here come from a man aged 18 to 30 in good health.

This chain connects TRBV18 to TRBJ2-7, with D possibly matching TRBD2 (7 bases). Germline CDR1 and CDR2: KGHSH and LQKENI. V dropped 3 bases and J dropped 5 bases, with 14 bases sitting between them. The CDR3 totals 14 residues. In DNA form, the CDR3 reads TGTGCCAGCTCACCGGCGGGGGCCGTAAACGAGCAGTACTTC. Translated: CASSPAGAVNEQYF.

This rearrangement joins TRBV10-1 to TRBJ2-4; 8 bases are a match to TRBD1. The CDR3 consists of 17 residues. The germline V gene encodes CDR1 WNHNN and CDR2 SYGVQD (reference sequence). J was trimmed by 3 bases and V by 3 bases; bases with no gene match: 10. CDR3 in DNA: TGCGCCAGCAGTGAAGGACAGGGAAGAGCGGACAAAAACATTCAGTACTTC. The encoded protein is CASSEGQGRADKNIQYF.

The chain recombines TRBV18 with TRBJ2-5, with TRBD2 matching 9 bases. Germline V CDR1 and CDR2: KGHSH, LQKENI. V lost 5 bases to trimming and J lost 4 bases; unmatched junction nucleotides: 2. CDR3 length: 13 amino acids. The CDR3 region is CASSETSGETQYF. Here the CDR3 DNA reads TGTGCCAGCTCAGAGACTAGCGGAGAGACCCAGTACTTC. Complete variable domain (other parts from reference TRBV18 and TRBJ2-5): NAGVMQNPRHLVRRRGQEARLRCSPMKGHSHVYWYRQLPEEGLKFMVYLQKENIIDESGMPKERFSAEFPKEGPSILRIQQVVRGDSAAYFCASSETSGETQYFGPGTRLLVL.

The chain couples TRBV5-6 to TRBJ2-7; the D gene could be TRBD1 or TRBD2 (5 bases each). The germline CDR1 and CDR2 sequences are SGHDT and YYEEEE. Trimming shortened V by 4 bases and J by 3 bases, and 11 bases separated the two germline ends. The CDR3 sequence is 13 residues long. The CDR3 DNA reads TGTGCCAGCAGCCCGGGACCGATCTACGAGCAGTACTTC. Its translation: CASSPGPIYEQYF. The whole variable domain, filled in from reference TRBV5-6 and TRBJ2-7, reads DAGVTQSPTHLIKTRGQQVTLRCSPKSGHDTVSWYQQALGQGPQFIFQYYEEEERQRGNFPDRFSGHQFPNYSSELNVNALLLGDSALYLCASSPGPIYEQYFGPGTRLTVT.

A word on this clone: A much larger clone differs by one base, so this may be a read error. The gene calls are TRBV5-5 and TRBJ2-7; D possibly corresponds to TRBD2 (5 bases). The V end lost 4 bases, the J end lost 3 bases, and 5 bases lay between the germline ends. CDR1 and CDR2 (germline): SGHKS, YYEKEE (reference sequence). The CDR3 extends over 11 amino acids. Here the CDR3 reads CASSRGYEQYF. In DNA, the CDR3 is TGTGCCAGCAGCCGGGGCTACGAGCAGTACTTC.

The rearrangement joins TRBV28 to TRBJ2-7, with 8 bases aligning to TRBD1. The V segment lost 6 bases and the J segment 1 base; nucleotides outside the gene matches: 8. CDR3 length equals 15 residues. CDR1 is MDHEN, CDR2 SYDVKM, per germline. The CDR3 sequence: CASSRSGTGSYEQYF. DNA of the CDR3: TGTGCCAGCAGCCGATCCGGGACAGGTTCCTACGAGCAGTACTTC.

The gene calls are TRBV25-1 and TRBJ1-1, with 10 bases fitting TRBD1. This CDR3 has 13 amino acids. Germline lookup yields CDR1 MGHDK and CDR2 SYGVNS. Trimming at V came to 6 bases and at J to 12 bases, leaving 10 bases not matched to a gene. In DNA, the CDR3 is TGTGCCAGCAGCCTAGGACAGGGGGGTAGGACTTTCTTT. Translating gives CASSLGQGGRTFF.

This clone was recorded only once. This sequence joins TRBV5-6 and TRBJ1-6; a possible D gene is TRBD1 (5 bases). V was trimmed by 1 base and J by 0 bases, leaving 8 bases between them. Germline V CDR1 and CDR2: SGHDT, YYEEEE. The CDR3 extends over 16 amino acids. Written as DNA, the CDR3 is TGTGCCAGCAGCTTGCCAGGGAGCTCCTATAATTCACCCCTCCACTTT. Residues: CASSLPGSSYNSPLHF.

V usage is TRBV10-3 and J usage is TRBJ2-2, with 7 nucleotides matching TRBD2. The CDR3 consists of 16 residues. Germline trimming cut 0 bases from V and 4 bases from J; bases unmatched to any gene: 5. Germline assignment: CDR1 ENHRY and CDR2 SYGVKD. The CDR3 loop reads CAISESGGFGTGELFF. The CDR3 coding sequence is TGTGCCATCAGTGAGTCGGGAGGGTTCGGCACCGGGGAGCTGTTTTTT.

The table lists this clone with a count of one. The CDR3 protein is CASSLEGDMNTEAFF. DNA of the CDR3: TGTGCCAGCAGCTTAGAGGGAGATATGAACACTGAAGCTTTCTTT. The rearrangement links TRBV11-1 to TRBJ1-1; D unresolved. This CDR3 is 15 amino acids long. Germline CDR1 SGHAT, CDR2 FQDESV (reference sequence). V gave up 1 base and J gave up 0 bases, with 9 bases separating them.

The J gene is TRBJ2-1, the V gene TRBV15; 9 bases are a match to TRBD2. Losses at the gene ends were 0 bases for V and 10 bases for J; bases not matched to a gene: 10. Germline assignment: CDR1 LNHNV and CDR2 YYDKDF (reference sequence). There are 16 residues in the CDR3. This CDR3 reads CATSREVAGGPGEQFF. The CDR3 bases are TGTGCCACCAGCAGAGAAGTGGCGGGAGGGCCGGGGGAGCAGTTCTTC.

This clone came up once. The V gene is TRBV28, the J gene TRBJ1-4, with D tentatively TRBD1 (6 bases). Trimming stripped 5 bases from V and 7 bases from J, with 17 bases between. Germline loops: CDR1 MDHEN, CDR2 SYDVKM. This CDR3 is built from 15 residues. The CDR3 protein is CASSPTGSEVEKLFF. CDR3 bases: TGTGCCAGCAGTCCAACAGGGAGCGAGGTTGAAAAACTGTTTTTT.

The rearrangement links TRBV21-1 to TRBJ1-5; the table calls TRBD1, which could not be checked here. TRBV21-1 is annotated as a pseudogene. This CDR3 contains 19 residues. The CDR3 sequence is CASSRPGQGGWAGNQPQHF. For the CDR3, the DNA is TGTGCCAGCAGCAGACCAGGACAGGGAGGTTGGGCTGGCAATCAGCCCCAGCATTTT.

V usage is TRBV5-4 and J usage is TRBJ2-7, with 7 bases lining up with TRBD1. Losses at the gene ends were 5 bases for V and 2 bases for J; bases not matched to a gene: 7. Germline CDR1 is SGHNT and CDR2 is YYREEE (reference sequence). The CDR3 has 14 residues. CDR3 residues: CASSPTGVPYEQYF. The CDR3 nucleotides are TGTGCCAGCAGTCCTACAGGGGTCCCCTACGAGCAGTACTTC.

This chain uses TRBV4-3 with TRBJ2-3; 7 nucleotides align to TRBD1. Germline CDR1 is LGHNA and CDR2 is YSLEER. There are 17 residues in the CDR3. Germline trimming cut 0 bases from V and 5 bases from J; bases unmatched to any gene: 11. CDR3: CASSQDPWGPGGDTQYF. Here the CDR3 DNA reads TGCGCCAGCAGCCAAGACCCATGGGGCCCAGGGGGAGATACGCAGTATTTT.

This chain connects TRBV7-9 to TRBJ1-6, with D possibly matching TRBD1 (6 bases). Germline CDR1 SEHNR, CDR2 FQNEAQ (reference sequence). Trimming removed 7 bases at V and 10 bases at J, with 14 bases between. This CDR3 comprises 13 residues. DNA for the CDR3: TGTGCCAGCACCACATCAGGGGACTCACCCCTCCACTTT. Its translation is CASTTSGDSPLHF.

The CDR3 sequence is CASSATGGGEKLFF. In nucleotides, the CDR3 is TGTGCCAGCAGCGCGACAGGGGGCGGTGAAAAACTGTTTTTT. This chain uses TRBV2 with TRBJ1-4; 10 positions agree with TRBD1. Losses at the gene ends were 6 bases for V and 7 bases for J; bases not matched to a gene: 5. The CDR3 runs 14 residues. From germline, CDR1 is SNHLY and CDR2 FYNNEI.

The chain carries TRBV27 and TRBJ2-4; a possible D gene is TRBD2 (5 bases). CDR3 length: 17 amino acids. Germline CDR1 MNHEY, CDR2 SMNVEV (reference sequence). Trimming removed 6 bases from V and 1 base from J, with 19 bases in between. The CDR3 is CASSWGATLGAKNIQYF. CDR3 sequence (DNA): TGTGCCAGCAGCTGGGGAGCGACCCTTGGGGCCAAAAACATTCAGTACTTC.

V usage is TRBV14 and J usage is TRBJ1-6, with TRBD1 identical over 7 bases. The trim removed 4 bases at V and 5 bases at J, leaving 5 bases unmatched. Per the germline V gene, CDR1 is SGHDN and CDR2 is FVKESK. This CDR3 is built from 15 residues. CDR3 loop: CASSRGGTDNSPLHF. CDR3 sequence (DNA): TGTGCCAGCAGCCGAGGCGGGACAGATAATTCACCCCTCCACTTT.

This chain links TRBV7-9 with TRBJ2-1; D might be TRBD1 or TRBD2, each matching 5 bases. V was pared by 6 bases and J by 0 bases, with 12 bases between. This CDR3 comprises 15 residues. Germline V CDR1 and CDR2: SEHNR, FQNEAQ (reference sequence). CDR3 sequence reads: CASSLDGTSYNEQFF. DNA for the CDR3: TGTGCCAGCAGTCTCGACGGGACCTCCTACAATGAGCAGTTCTTC.